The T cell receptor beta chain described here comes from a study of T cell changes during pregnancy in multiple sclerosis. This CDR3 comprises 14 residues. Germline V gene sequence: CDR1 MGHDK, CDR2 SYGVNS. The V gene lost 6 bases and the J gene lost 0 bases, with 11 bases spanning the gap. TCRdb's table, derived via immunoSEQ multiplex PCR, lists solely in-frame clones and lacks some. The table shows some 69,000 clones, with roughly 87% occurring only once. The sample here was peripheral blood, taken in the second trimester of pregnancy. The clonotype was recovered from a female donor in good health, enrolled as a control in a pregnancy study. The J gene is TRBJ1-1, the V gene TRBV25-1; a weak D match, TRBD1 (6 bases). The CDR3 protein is CASRGGGVNTEAFF. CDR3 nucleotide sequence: TGTGCCAGCAGGGGAGGGGGAGTGAACACTGAAGCTTTCTTT.